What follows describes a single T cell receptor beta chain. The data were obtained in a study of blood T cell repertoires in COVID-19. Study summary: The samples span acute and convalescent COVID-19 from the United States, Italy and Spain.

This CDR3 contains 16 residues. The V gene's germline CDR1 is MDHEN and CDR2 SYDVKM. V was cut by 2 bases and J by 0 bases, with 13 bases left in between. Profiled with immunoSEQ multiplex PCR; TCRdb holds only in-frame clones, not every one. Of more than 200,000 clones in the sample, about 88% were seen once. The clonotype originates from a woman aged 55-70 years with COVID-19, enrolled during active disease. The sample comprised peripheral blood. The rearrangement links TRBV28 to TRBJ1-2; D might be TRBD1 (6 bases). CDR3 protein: CASSLPGRTANYGYTF. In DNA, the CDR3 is TGTGCCAGCAGTTTACCCGGGCGGACAGCTAACTATGGCTACACCTTC.